The rows below give T cell receptor beta chains drawn from one sample of a study of cytomegalovirus exposure and HLA in healthy donors. Libraries were prepared by immunoSEQ multiplex PCR; TCRdb keeps only in-frame clonotypes and omits some of them. The table shows around 130,000 clones, with around 92% occurring only once. The sample taken for sequencing was PBMCs. The receptors derive from a man aged 25-40 years in good health and CMV-seronegative. The CDR3 runs from the conserved cysteine through the conserved F or W. The order of the fields is CDR3 protein, CDR3 DNA, D gene, V gene, CDR3 length, J gene, clone size. D genes are given only for firm matches. Clone size is not always given. Where it is, it says once, few, many or a class for expanded clones.

cdr3_aa: CASSLTPGGLNQPQHF; cdr3_nt: TGTGCCAGCAGCTTAACCCCAGGGGGACTCAATCAGCCCCAGCATTTT; d_call: TRBD1; v_call: TRBV5-5; cdr3_length: 16; j_call: TRBJ1-5; clone_size: -
cdr3_aa: CASSTTSRELFF; cdr3_nt: TGTGCCAGCAGCACCACTAGTCGGGAGCTGTTTTTT; d_call: -; v_call: TRBV5-5; cdr3_length: 12; j_call: TRBJ2-2; clone_size: -
cdr3_aa: CASRAQGSDYGYTF; cdr3_nt: TGTGCCAGCAGAGCACAGGGGTCCGACTATGGCTACACCTTC; d_call: TRBD1; v_call: TRBV6-6; cdr3_length: 14; j_call: TRBJ1-2; clone_size: -
cdr3_aa: CASSQGGKGGTPYSGANVLTF; cdr3_nt: TGCGCCAGCAGCCAAGGCGGTAAGGGAGGCACCCCGTACTCTGGGGCCAACGTCCTGACTTTC; d_call: -; v_call: TRBV4-3; cdr3_length: 21; j_call: TRBJ2-6; clone_size: -
cdr3_aa: CASKWDSSETGELFF; cdr3_nt: TGTGCCAGCAAGTGGGACAGTTCAGAGACCGGGGAGCTGTTTTTT; d_call: TRBD1; v_call: TRBV2; cdr3_length: 15; j_call: TRBJ2-2; clone_size: -
cdr3_aa: CASSGGQGAEAFF; cdr3_nt: TGCGCCAGCAGCGGTGGACAGGGGGCTGAAGCTTTCTTT; d_call: TRBD1; v_call: TRBV5-1; cdr3_length: 13; j_call: TRBJ1-1; clone_size: -
cdr3_aa: CASSLASDRTETQYF; cdr3_nt: TGTGCCAGCAGCTTGGCAAGTGACAGGACGGAGACCCAGTACTTC; d_call: -; v_call: TRBV5-6; cdr3_length: 15; j_call: TRBJ2-5; clone_size: -
cdr3_aa: CASSFDSNYGYTF; cdr3_nt: TGCGCCAGCAGCTTCGACAGTAACTATGGCTACACCTTC; d_call: -; v_call: TRBV5-1; cdr3_length: 13; j_call: TRBJ1-2; clone_size: -
cdr3_aa: CASSRGQGAPNEKLFF; cdr3_nt: TGTGCCAGTAGTAGGGGACAGGGGGCCCCTAATGAAAAACTGTTTTTT; d_call: TRBD1; v_call: TRBV19; cdr3_length: 16; j_call: TRBJ1-4; clone_size: -
cdr3_aa: CASSKDRADGTEAFF; cdr3_nt: TGCGCCAGCTCAAAGGACAGGGCGGATGGCACTGAAGCTTTCTTT; d_call: TRBD1; v_call: TRBV5-1; cdr3_length: 15; j_call: TRBJ1-1; clone_size: few
cdr3_aa: CASSDSGTRRFF; cdr3_nt: TGTGCCAGCAGTGATTCCGGGACTCGGCGGTTCTTC; d_call: -; v_call: TRBV6-1; cdr3_length: 12; j_call: TRBJ2-1; clone_size: -
cdr3_aa: CASSFGTAANYGYTF; cdr3_nt: TGTGCCAGCAGCTTCGGGACAGCTGCTAACTATGGCTACACCTTC; d_call: TRBD1; v_call: TRBV13; cdr3_length: 15; j_call: TRBJ1-2; clone_size: -
cdr3_aa: CASSQGRVTRYGYTF; cdr3_nt: TGTGCCAGCAGCCAAGGTCGGGTCACGCGCTATGGCTACACCTTC; d_call: -; v_call: TRBV4-2; cdr3_length: 15; j_call: TRBJ1-2; clone_size: once
cdr3_aa: CASSQRGNTGELFF; cdr3_nt: TGCGCCAGCAGCCAGCGGGGGAACACCGGGGAGCTGTTTTTT; d_call: -; v_call: TRBV4-3; cdr3_length: 14; j_call: TRBJ2-2; clone_size: -
cdr3_aa: CASSIGLRTYEQYF; cdr3_nt: TGTGCCAGTAGTATTGGGTTGCGGACCTACGAGCAGTACTTC; d_call: -; v_call: TRBV19; cdr3_length: 14; j_call: TRBJ2-7; clone_size: -
cdr3_aa: CASSWGVGQPQHF; cdr3_nt: TGTGCCAGCAGCTGGGGGGTAGGTCAGCCCCAGCATTTT; d_call: -; v_call: TRBV5-6; cdr3_length: 13; j_call: TRBJ1-5; clone_size: -
cdr3_aa: CASSSRGVTFF; cdr3_nt: TGTGCCAGCAGTTCCAGGGGGGTAACTTTCTTT; d_call: TRBD1; v_call: TRBV6-5; cdr3_length: 11; j_call: TRBJ1-1; clone_size: -
cdr3_aa: CASSQAGQFYEQYF; cdr3_nt: TGTGCCAGCTCACAAGCGGGACAATTTTACGAGCAGTACTTC; d_call: -; v_call: TRBV18; cdr3_length: 14; j_call: TRBJ2-7; clone_size: -
cdr3_aa: CSVRDRDTGELFF; cdr3_nt: TGCAGCGTCCGGGACAGGGACACCGGGGAGCTGTTTTTT; d_call: TRBD1; v_call: TRBV29-1; cdr3_length: 13; j_call: TRBJ2-2; clone_size: -
cdr3_aa: CASSFSGEKLFF; cdr3_nt: TGTGCCAGCAGCTTCAGTGGTGAAAAACTGTTTTTT; d_call: -; v_call: TRBV13; cdr3_length: 12; j_call: TRBJ1-4; clone_size: -
cdr3_aa: CASSYWGQNNEKLFF; cdr3_nt: TGTGCCAGCAGTTACTGGGGACAGAATAATGAAAAACTGTTTTTT; d_call: TRBD1; v_call: TRBV6-5; cdr3_length: 15; j_call: TRBJ1-4; clone_size: -
cdr3_aa: CASSDRAPYEQYF; cdr3_nt: TGTGCCAGTAGCGACAGAGCCCCCTACGAGCAGTACTTC; d_call: -; v_call: TRBV19; cdr3_length: 13; j_call: TRBJ2-7; clone_size: -
cdr3_aa: CATSPGGGAVNQPQHF; cdr3_nt: TGTGCCACCAGCCCGGGAGGGGGGGCCGTCAATCAGCCCCAGCATTTT; d_call: -; v_call: TRBV15; cdr3_length: 16; j_call: TRBJ1-5; clone_size: -
cdr3_aa: CASSFRGGEQFF; cdr3_nt: TGTGCCAGCAGCTTCAGAGGGGGTGAGCAGTTCTTC; d_call: -; v_call: TRBV7-6; cdr3_length: 12; j_call: TRBJ2-1; clone_size: -
cdr3_aa: CASTRTAQETQYF; cdr3_nt: TGTGCCAGCACCAGGACAGCCCAAGAGACCCAGTACTTC; d_call: -; v_call: TRBV7-2; cdr3_length: 13; j_call: TRBJ2-5; clone_size: -
cdr3_aa: CASTSLAGEYEQYF; cdr3_nt: TGTGCCAGCACTTCATTAGCGGGGGAGTACGAGCAGTACTTC; d_call: TRBD2; v_call: TRBV28; cdr3_length: 14; j_call: TRBJ2-7; clone_size: -
cdr3_aa: CASSLGLGGYGEQFF; cdr3_nt: TGTGCCAGCAGCTTAGGCCTAGGGGGTTATGGTGAGCAGTTCTTC; d_call: -; v_call: TRBV13; cdr3_length: 15; j_call: TRBJ2-1; clone_size: -
cdr3_aa: CASSWTGENEKLFF; cdr3_nt: TGTGCCAGTAGTTGGACAGGGGAAAATGAAAAACTGTTTTTT; d_call: TRBD1; v_call: TRBV19; cdr3_length: 14; j_call: TRBJ1-4; clone_size: -
cdr3_aa: CASSGQASNSPLHF; cdr3_nt: TGTGCCAGCAGTGGTCAGGCCTCTAATTCACCCCTCCACTTT; d_call: -; v_call: TRBV2; cdr3_length: 14; j_call: TRBJ1-6; clone_size: -
cdr3_aa: CASSSVGRGGTGELFF; cdr3_nt: TGTGCCAGCAGCTCAGTCGGGCGGGGAGGCACCGGGGAGCTGTTTTTT; d_call: -; v_call: TRBV7-6; cdr3_length: 16; j_call: TRBJ2-2; clone_size: -
cdr3_aa: CASSQTKSAGLAGGQVLGTQYF; cdr3_nt: TGCGCCAGCAGCCAGACCAAATCCGCCGGACTAGCGGGGGGGCAGGTGCTGGGGACCCAGTACTTC; d_call: TRBD2; v_call: TRBV4-3; cdr3_length: 22; j_call: TRBJ2-5; clone_size: -
cdr3_aa: CASSVTGRTDTGELFF; cdr3_nt: TGCGCCAGCAGCGTGACAGGGAGGACGGACACCGGGGAGCTGTTTTTT; d_call: -; v_call: TRBV5-1; cdr3_length: 16; j_call: TRBJ2-2; clone_size: -
cdr3_aa: CASSPNTGGSSGNTIYF; cdr3_nt: TGTGCCAGCAGCCCTAACACAGGGGGCAGCTCTGGAAACACCATATATTTT; d_call: TRBD1; v_call: TRBV7-6; cdr3_length: 17; j_call: TRBJ1-3; clone_size: -
cdr3_aa: CASSQEGQGEVGYTF; cdr3_nt: TGTGCCAGCAGCCAAGAGGGGCAGGGGGAAGTTGGCTACACCTTC; d_call: TRBD1; v_call: TRBV4-2; cdr3_length: 15; j_call: TRBJ1-2; clone_size: once
cdr3_aa: CASSQDQAPSYEQYF; cdr3_nt: TGCGCCAGCAGCCAAGATCAAGCCCCATCCTACGAGCAGTACTTC; d_call: -; v_call: TRBV4-3; cdr3_length: 15; j_call: TRBJ2-7; clone_size: few
cdr3_aa: CASSYFQEQSYGYTF; cdr3_nt: TGTGCCAGCAGTTACTTCCAGGAACAGTCTTATGGCTACACCTTC; d_call: -; v_call: TRBV6-5; cdr3_length: 15; j_call: TRBJ1-2; clone_size: -
cdr3_aa: CASSHRRENTEAFF; cdr3_nt: TGTGCCAGCAGCCACCGCAGGGAGAACACTGAAGCTTTCTTT; d_call: -; v_call: TRBV14; cdr3_length: 14; j_call: TRBJ1-1; clone_size: once
cdr3_aa: CASSQDRYSITDTQYF; cdr3_nt: TGCGCCAGCAGCCAAGATAGGTACAGCATCACAGATACGCAGTATTTT; d_call: -; v_call: TRBV4-3; cdr3_length: 16; j_call: TRBJ2-3; clone_size: -
cdr3_aa: CASSLQAKYEKLFF; cdr3_nt: TGTGCCAGCAGTTTACAGGCTAAATATGAAAAACTGTTTTTT; d_call: -; v_call: TRBV27; cdr3_length: 14; j_call: TRBJ1-4; clone_size: -
cdr3_aa: CASTPGGGNNQPQHF; cdr3_nt: TGTGCCAGCACCCCGGGAGGGGGCAACAATCAGCCCCAGCATTTT; d_call: TRBD1; v_call: TRBV7-6; cdr3_length: 15; j_call: TRBJ1-5; clone_size: -
cdr3_aa: CASSFGRGGKLFF; cdr3_nt: TGTGCCAGCAGCTTTGGGCGGGGCGGAAAACTGTTTTTT; d_call: -; v_call: TRBV5-8; cdr3_length: 13; j_call: TRBJ1-4; clone_size: -